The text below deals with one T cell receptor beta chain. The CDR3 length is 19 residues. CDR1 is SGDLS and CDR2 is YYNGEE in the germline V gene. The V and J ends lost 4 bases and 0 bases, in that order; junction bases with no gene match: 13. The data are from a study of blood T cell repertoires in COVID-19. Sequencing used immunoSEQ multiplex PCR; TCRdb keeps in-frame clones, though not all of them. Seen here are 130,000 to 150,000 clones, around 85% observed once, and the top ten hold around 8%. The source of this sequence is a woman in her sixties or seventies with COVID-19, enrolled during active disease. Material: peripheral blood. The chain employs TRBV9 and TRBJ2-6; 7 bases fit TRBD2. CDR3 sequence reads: CASSSSGARVPSGANVLTF. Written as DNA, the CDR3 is TGTGCCAGCAGCTCGAGCGGGGCAAGGGTCCCCTCTGGGGCCAACGTCCTGACTTTC. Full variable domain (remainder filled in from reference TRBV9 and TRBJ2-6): DSGVTQTPKHLITATGQRVTLRCSPRSGDLSVYWYQQSLDQGLQFLIQYYNGEERAKGNILERFSAQQFPDLHSELNLSSLELGDSALYFCASSSSGARVPSGANVLTFGAGSRLTVL.